One sample yielded the 13 T cell receptor beta chains listed below, sequenced in a study of blood T cell repertoires in COVID-19. Using immunoSEQ multiplex PCR, the repertoire was profiled, and TCRdb retains in-frame clones only, with some absent. The sample records about 180,000 clones, 88% being singletons. Sequencing was performed on PBMCs or T cells enriched from blood (not recorded which). These receptors were taken from a young woman who had recovered from COVID-19.

The V call is TRBV20-1, the J call TRBJ1-1; D remains unclear. Germline CDR1 is DFQATT and CDR2 is SNEGSKA (reference sequence). Trimming stripped 3 bases from V and 0 bases from J, with 8 bases between. The CDR3 has 13 residues. The CDR3 coding sequence is TGCAGTGCTAGTTTCACAGTGAACACTGAAGCTTTCTTT. As protein: CSASFTVNTEAFF.

The V gene is TRBV9, the J gene TRBJ1-2; D is perhaps TRBD1 (6 bases). Germline values: CDR1 SGDLS, CDR2 YYNGEE. This CDR3 spans 15 amino acids. The V end was cut by 0 bases, the J end by 5 bases, with 14 bases between. The CDR3: CASSVGGGQEYGYTF. The CDR3 bases are TGTGCCAGCAGCGTAGGTGGGGGCCAAGAATATGGCTACACCTTC.

CDR3 DNA sequence: TGTGCCAGCAGCTTAGGCCCACAGGGCGGCACTGAAGCTTTCTTT. Encoded protein: CASSLGPQGGTEAFF. The rearrangement joins TRBV7-6 to TRBJ1-1; a possible D gene is TRBD1 (6 bases). The germline gives CDR1 SGHVS, CDR2 FNYEAQ. The CDR3 contains 15 residues. The ends were cut back, 1 base at V and 4 bases at J, with 13 bases in the middle.

CDR3 coding DNA: TGTGCCAGCAGTGAGGACACCAGCATGAACACTGAAGCTTTCTTT. Protein product: CASSEDTSMNTEAFF. The gene calls are TRBV2 and TRBJ1-1; a possible D gene is TRBD1 (5 bases). The germline V gene encodes CDR1 SNHLY and CDR2 FYNNEI. The CDR3 is made up of 15 amino acids. V was pared by 3 bases and J by 0 bases, with 11 bases between.

The chain has TRBV4-3 and TRBJ2-5, with D possibly being TRBD1 (6 bases). Germline CDR1 is LGHNA and CDR2 is YSLEER. The V and J ends lost 4 bases and 0 bases respectively, with 9 bases between them. CDR3 length: 14 residues. CDR3 sequence (DNA): TGCGCCAGCAGCCCCGGACAGAACCAAGAGACCCAGTACTTC. Translated: CASSPGQNQETQYF.

The genes are TRBV5-5 and TRBJ2-2; D is undetermined. V was pared by 7 bases and J by 2 bases, with 12 bases between. Per the germline V gene, CDR1 is SGHKS and CDR2 is YYEKEE (reference sequence). This CDR3 is built from 14 residues. The chain's CDR3 is CASSLWPNTGELFF. CDR3 nucleotide sequence: TGTGCCAGCTCCCTTTGGCCCAACACCGGGGAGCTGTTTTTT.

This clone has only one observation. This chain's CDR3 is CASSTASGSYEQYF. The CDR3 DNA reads TGTGCCAGTAGTACGGCTAGCGGGAGTTACGAGCAGTACTTC. The gene calls are TRBV19 and TRBJ2-7; 10 positions match TRBD2. V lost 4 bases to trimming and J lost 4 bases; unmatched junction nucleotides: 4. The CDR3 contains 14 residues. Germline V gene data show CDR1 as LNHDA and CDR2 as SQIVND (reference sequence).

This chain links TRBV28 with TRBJ2-3; D remains unclear. The CDR3 runs to 13 residues. Germline CDR1 and CDR2: MDHEN and SYDVKM. Trimming pared 4 bases from V and 11 bases from J, leaving 16 bases between. The CDR3 bases are TGTGCCAGCAGTTCCGGAGACTCGCTATGGCAGTATTTT. As protein: CASSSGDSLWQYF.

The genes are TRBV5-1 and TRBJ1-6; 7 positions agree with TRBD1. With 1 base clipped from V and 6 bases from J, the junction kept 7 bases outside the gene matches. Germline V CDR1 and CDR2: SGHRS, YFSETQ. CDR3 size: 16 residues. CDR3 protein: CASSLQQGRTNSPLHF. The CDR3 DNA follows: TGCGCCAGCAGCTTGCAACAGGGGAGGACTAATTCACCCCTCCACTTT.

V and J are TRBV7-9 and TRBJ1-2, with unresolved D. Trimming cost V 1 base and J 1 base, with 7 bases left between them. The CDR3 length is 14 residues. Germline V lookup: CDR1 SEHNR, CDR2 FQNEAQ (reference sequence). The CDR3 DNA is TGTGCCAGCAGCTTAGTCGAGGGTAACTATGGCTACACCTTC. Translating gives CASSLVEGNYGYTF.

DNA for the CDR3: TGTGCCAGCAGCGTGGCTGCCGGAGGCAGAAACACCATATATTTT. This translates into CASSVAAGGRNTIYF. This chain links TRBV9 with TRBJ1-3; D is ambiguous. V gave up 2 bases and J gave up 5 bases, with 14 bases separating them. Germline CDR1 reads SGDLS; CDR2 reads YYNGEE. The CDR3 loop spans 15 amino acids. Full variable domain (outside the CDR3, taken from reference TRBV9 and TRBJ1-3): DSGVTQTPKHLITATGQRVTLRCSPRSGDLSVYWYQQSLDQGLQFLIQYYNGEERAKGNILERFSAQQFPDLHSELNLSSLELGDSALYFCASSVAAGGRNTIYFGEGSWLTVV.

In this sample, this clone turned up once. This chain uses TRBV3-1 (or the pseudogene TRBV3-2) with TRBJ2-1; D might be TRBD1 (6 bases). This CDR3 spans 13 amino acids. Trimming stripped 8 bases from V and 4 bases from J, with 12 bases between. CDR1 LGHDT and CDR2 YNNKEL come from the germline V gene (reference sequence). As DNA, the CDR3 is TGTGCCAGCCTCCAGACAGGATACAATGAGCAGTTCTTC. Protein: CASLQTGYNEQFF.

This clone was recorded once. The same CDR3 arises from other DNA sequences in this sample as well. V and J are TRBV19 and TRBJ2-1; no firm D call. Trimming removed 3 bases at V and 4 bases at J, with 7 bases between. This CDR3 region has 13 residues. In germline, CDR1 is LNHDA, CDR2 SQIVND (reference sequence). In DNA, the CDR3 is TGTGCCAGTAGTATTTCGTCTTACAATGAGCAGTTCTTC. It codes for CASSISSYNEQFF.